The 10 T cell receptor beta chains presented below share a single source sample, sequenced in a study of Ad26.COV2.S vaccination and SARS-CoV-2 variants. Profiled with immunoSEQ multiplex PCR; TCRdb holds only in-frame clones, not every one. The sample has approximately 300,000 clones, about 85% seen once. The treatment was: roughly 20 received Ad26.COV2.S at low or high dose, single or two shots; about 5 received placebo; per-sample allocation not given. Samples were taken on day 63 after the first vaccine or placebo injection. This sample comprised peripheral blood, obtained in a trial of Ad26.COV2.S vaccine versus placebo. All receptors derive from a person aged 18-60 years who received the Ad26.COV2.S COVID-19 vaccine or a placebo.

The V gene is TRBV6-5, the J gene TRBJ2-5, with a weak D call TRBD1 (5 bases). Germline V gene sequence: CDR1 MNHEY, CDR2 SVGAGI. Trimming removed 5 bases from V and 5 bases from J, with 15 bases in between. The CDR3 sequence is 14 residues long. CDR3 DNA sequence: TGTGCCAGCAGTCACAGGTCGGCTCGGGAGACCCAGTACTTC. It codes for CASSHRSARETQYF.

The rearrangement uses TRBV27 and TRBJ2-1, with D unclear. Germline V gene data show CDR1 as MNHEY and CDR2 as SMNVEV (reference sequence). CDR3 size: 13 residues. Trimming left V 5 bases short and J 7 bases short, with 12 bases between. Here the CDR3 reads CASSVPTGNEQFF. DNA for the CDR3: TGTGCCAGCAGTGTCCCGACTGGAAATGAGCAGTTCTTC.

The chain carries TRBV7-6 and TRBJ2-2; D unresolved. The V and J ends lost 6 bases and 1 base respectively, with 12 bases between them. This CDR3 has 15 amino acids. In germline, CDR1 is SGHVS, CDR2 FNYEAQ. The CDR3 spells CASRKEPGNTGELFF. CDR3 coding DNA: TGTGCCAGCAGGAAGGAACCGGGGAACACCGGGGAGCTGTTTTTT.

The CDR3 DNA reads TGTGCCAGCAGTTTAAACAGGGCGGGTAATGAAAAACTGTTTTTT. Translation gives CASSLNRAGNEKLFF. This chain links TRBV28 with TRBJ1-4, with D perhaps matching TRBD1 (6 bases). The CDR3 length is 15 residues. Trimming removed 2 bases from V and 4 bases from J, with 11 bases in between. The germline V gene encodes CDR1 MDHEN and CDR2 SYDVKM.

This clone has just one count. The chain couples TRBV5-1 to TRBJ2-1; weak D call: TRBD2 (5 bases). V dropped 1 base and J dropped 7 bases, with 12 bases sitting between them. Germline V gene lookup returns CDR1 SGHRS and CDR2 YFSETQ. The CDR3 extends over 14 amino acids. The CDR3 spells CASSLMFTRNEQFF. The CDR3 bases are TGCGCCAGCAGCTTGATGTTTACTAGGAATGAGCAGTTCTTC.

V is TRBV7-9 and J is TRBJ2-7; D remains unclear. Per the germline V gene, CDR1 is SEHNR and CDR2 is FQNEAQ (reference sequence). V was shortened by 1 base and J by 7 bases, with 8 bases between the two germline ends. The CDR3 contains 12 residues. CDR3 bases: TGTGCCAGCAGCTTAGGGGGTGTTGAGCAGTACTTC. This encodes CASSLGGVEQYF.

A single count supports this clone. CDR3 loop: CASSWGTGIDEQFF. CDR3 DNA: TGCGCCAGCAGCTGGGGGACAGGGATCGATGAGCAGTTCTTC. V usage is TRBV5-1 and J usage is TRBJ2-1, with 9 bases lining up with TRBD1. CDR1 is SGHRS, CDR2 YFSETQ, per germline. This CDR3 region has 14 residues. V shed 3 bases, J shed 8 bases, and the junction held 6 bases outside the gene matches.

CDR3 region: CASSEKKEETQYF. DNA for the CDR3: TGTGCCAGTAGTGAAAAGAAGGAAGAGACCCAGTACTTC. V usage is TRBV19 and J usage is TRBJ2-5; no reliable D call. Between the trimmed V and J ends, which lost 5 bases and 3 bases, there was a span of 10 bases. CDR3 length equals 13 residues. The germline V gene has CDR1 LNHDA and CDR2 SQIVND (reference sequence). The full variable domain, its missing parts supplied by reference TRBV19 and TRBJ2-5, is DGGITQSPKYLFRKEGQNVTLSCEQNLNHDAMYWYRQDPGQGLRLIYYSQIVNDFQKGDIAEGYSVSREKKESFPLTVTSAQKNPTAFYLCASSEKKEETQYFGPGTRLLVL.

V usage is TRBV25-1 and J usage is TRBJ1-1; D remains unclear. CDR3 length equals 15 residues. V was clipped by 3 bases and J by 0 bases, with 11 bases between them. Germline CDR1 and CDR2: MGHDK and SYGVNS. The CDR3 coding sequence is TGTGCCAGCAGTGACCCCGGGGAGTTGAACACTGAAGCTTTCTTT. This gives the protein CASSDPGELNTEAFF.

This chain connects TRBV7-9 to TRBJ1-1; no reliable D call. The CDR3 has 14 amino acids. V dropped 3 bases and J dropped 4 bases, with 12 bases sitting between them. Germline lookup yields CDR1 SEHNR and CDR2 FQNEAQ (reference sequence). CDR3 coding DNA: TGTGCCAGCAGCTTGAGCGGGGTTGGCACTGAAGCTTTCTTT. This sequence encodes CASSLSGVGTEAFF. The complete variable domain, with remaining parts taken from reference TRBV7-9 and TRBJ1-1, reads DTGVSQNPRHKITKRGQNVTFRCDPISEHNRLYWYRQTLGQGPEFLTYFQNEAQLEKSRLLSDRFSAERPKGSFSTLEIQRTEQGDSAMYLCASSLSGVGTEAFFGQGTRLTVV.